This T cell receptor beta chain was observed in a study of vaccination effects on CD4 cells after COVID-19. Assay: immunoSEQ multiplex PCR; the TCRdb copy retains only in-frame clones and omits some. The data contain 25,000 or so clones, approximately 64% of them singletons. About this clone: Its antigen is not known.

With the ViraFEST assay, the study expanded antigen-specific CD4+ T cells using viral peptide pools, then sequenced them. With approximately 9 days of culture completed, CD4+ T cells were isolated. Testing of the vaccine recipients showed negative nucleocapsid antibodies and no prior SARS-CoV-2 infection. On both days 3 and 7, half of the culture medium was replaced with IL-2 medium. Study-level points and caveats: Clonal contraction was marked in infection- and vaccine-induced clones late after vaccination. The vaccine-induced clones of healthy vaccinees included only 1 of 255 that cross-reacted with common cold coronaviruses.

The receptor comes from a human donor who received a COVID-19 vaccine. Sequencing was performed on CD4+ T cells from PBMCs cultured with HCoV-OC43 spike peptides, taken before COVID-19 vaccination. As to subset: HCoV-OC43 spike overlapping peptide pool stimulation.

CDR3 coding DNA: TGCGCCAGCAGCTTCGCAGGGGGCGAGATTGAAAAACTGTTTTTT. It yields the protein CASSFAGGEIEKLFF. The chain has TRBV5-1 and TRBJ1-4, with 8 bases matching TRBD1. V lost 2 bases, J lost 7 bases, and 7 bases stayed unmatched. The CDR3 is 15 residues long. Germline V lookup: CDR1 SGHRS, CDR2 YFSETQ.